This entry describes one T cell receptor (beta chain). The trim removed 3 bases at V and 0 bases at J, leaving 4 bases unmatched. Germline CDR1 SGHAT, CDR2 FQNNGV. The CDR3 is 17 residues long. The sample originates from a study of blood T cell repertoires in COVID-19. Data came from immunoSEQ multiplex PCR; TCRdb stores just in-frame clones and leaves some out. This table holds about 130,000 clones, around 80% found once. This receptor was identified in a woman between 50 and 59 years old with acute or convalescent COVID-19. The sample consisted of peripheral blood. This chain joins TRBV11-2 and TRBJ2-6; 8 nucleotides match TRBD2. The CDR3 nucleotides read TGTGCCAGCAGCTTCGGACTAGCCATCTCTGGGGCCAACGTCCTGACTTTC. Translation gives CASSFGLAISGANVLTF.